This T cell receptor (beta chain) was captured in a study of blood T cells in healthy people across ages. The germline V and J ends were trimmed by 0 bases and 8 bases, with 22 bases remaining between them. CDR3 length equals 18 residues. Germline assignment: CDR1 MNHEY and CDR2 SVGAGI. Drawing of peripheral blood yielded about 10 milliliters from each donor. A sample-barcoded 5' primer and a J-beta primer mix were used in a second PCR of roughly 7 to 11 cycles. TCRdb used MiXCR to reprocess the 5' RACE reads, holding one entry per CDR3 protein. The sample carries under 850,000 distinct CDR3 sequences, roughly 34% recorded once.

Sequenced input: blood. This TCR came from a man between 18 and 29 years old in good health. The chain employs TRBV6-5 and TRBJ1-4; D is possibly TRBD1 (5 bases). CDR3 region: CASSYSRSYGREGEKLFF. In DNA form, the CDR3 reads TGTGCCAGCAGTTACTCGAGGTCATATGGCAGGGAGGGGGAAAAACTGTTTTTT.